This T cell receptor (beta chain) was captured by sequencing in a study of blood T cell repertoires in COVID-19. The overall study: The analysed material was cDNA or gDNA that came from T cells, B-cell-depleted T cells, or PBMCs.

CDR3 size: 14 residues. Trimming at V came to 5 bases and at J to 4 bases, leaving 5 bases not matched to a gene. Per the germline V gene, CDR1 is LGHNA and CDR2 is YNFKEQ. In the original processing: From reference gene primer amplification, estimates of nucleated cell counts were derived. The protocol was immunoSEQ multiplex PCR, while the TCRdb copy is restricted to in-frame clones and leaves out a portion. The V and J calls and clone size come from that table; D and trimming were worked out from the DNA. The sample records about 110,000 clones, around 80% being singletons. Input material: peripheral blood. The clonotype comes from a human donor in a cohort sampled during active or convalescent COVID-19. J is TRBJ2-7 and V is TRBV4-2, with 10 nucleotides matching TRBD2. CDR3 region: CASSLAGGPYEQYF. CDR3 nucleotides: TGTGCCAGCAGCTTAGCGGGAGGACCGTACGAGCAGTACTTC.